The sequence of this T cell receptor (beta chain) was determined in a study of read filtering for tumor transcriptome and immune sequencing. Looking at the study overall: Mean patient age was about 66 years, range roughly 40 to 85; around 17 male, about 15 female. Revised staging placed eight or nine patients in R-ISS I, about 17 in II, more than five in III. DNase treatment preceded whole-transcriptome library preparation.

The V and J ends lost 4 bases and 5 bases respectively, with 8 bases between them. There are 11 residues in the CDR3. Germline V gene lookup returns CDR1 SQVTM and CDR2 ANQGSEA. Molecular barcoded adaptors covering alpha/delta and beta/gamma chains were used on approximately 440 ng RNA. MiXCR, applied by TCRdb to the reads, yields one record per CDR3 protein. The table lists roughly 41,000 distinct CDR3 sequences, roughly an eighth of them singletons. This clonotype was counted many times. This chain links TRBV29-1 with TRBJ2-5, with no clear D. The source is a donor over 35 with multiple myeloma. Sequencing input: a population of CD138-negative cells sorted from bone marrow. For the CDR3, the DNA is TGCAGCGTTGTGGTAGGGGAGACCCAGTACTTC. Its protein is CSVVVGETQYF.